These 32 T cell receptor beta chains were all obtained from the same sample, sequenced in a study of shared clonotypes between healthy human individuals. TCRdb keeps only in-frame clones here, not all; method: immunoSEQ multiplex PCR. The table shows approximately 2,300,000 clones, with about 90% occurring only once. The sequencing sample was made of naive CD4+ T cells from PBMCs. Subset: CD45RA+ positively selected. Source of these receptors: a man aged 18 to 30 in good health. Some clones in this sample may be carry-over from other donors' samples.

The CDR3 reads CASSPSRDSNYGYTF. Written as DNA, the CDR3 is TGTGCCAGCTCACCGTCACGGGACAGTAACTATGGCTACACCTTC. V gene TRBV18 combines with J gene TRBJ1-2; TRBD1 aligns across 7 bases. The V gene's germline CDR1 is KGHSH and CDR2 LQKENI. V lost 3 bases, J lost 1 base, and 5 bases stayed unmatched. The CDR3 consists of 15 residues.

Here the CDR3 reads CASSIAGVGANVLTF. CDR3 nucleotides: TGTGCCAGCAGTATTGCTGGGGTGGGGGCCAACGTCCTGACTTTC. The chain recombines TRBV25-1 with TRBJ2-6; D is undetermined. This CDR3 region has 15 residues. The V end lost 5 bases, the J end lost 4 bases, and 12 bases lay between the germline ends. Per germline, CDR1 MGHDK and CDR2 SYGVNS.

The rearrangement uses TRBV7-8 and TRBJ1-2; 7 bases align to TRBD1. Trimming cost V 5 bases and J 4 bases; bases outside gene matches: 7. This CDR3 contains 14 residues. Germline V gives CDR1 SGHVS, CDR2 FQNEAQ. CDR3 residues: CASSPRGQTYGYTF. CDR3 nucleotides: TGTGCCAGCAGCCCACGGGGACAGACCTATGGCTACACCTTC.

The chain has TRBV2 and TRBJ1-1, with TRBD1 matching over 8 bases. V was clipped by 6 bases and J by 0 bases; unmatched bases: 9. Germline V lookup: CDR1 SNHLY, CDR2 FYNNEI. CDR3 length: 16 residues. The CDR3 sequence: CASSQDRADLNTEAFF. CDR3 coding DNA: TGTGCCAGCAGCCAGGACAGGGCGGATCTGAACACTGAAGCTTTCTTT.

The chain uses TRBV7-3 and TRBJ1-1; 7 bases match TRBD1. The J segment lost 4 bases and the V segment lost 5 bases, leaving 13 bases of the junction unmatched. Germline lookup yields CDR1 SGHTA and CDR2 FQGTGA. The CDR3 loop spans 16 amino acids. CDR3: CASSRQGTRGSTEAFF. The CDR3 coding sequence is TGTGCCAGCAGCAGACAGGGCACTCGAGGGAGCACTGAAGCTTTCTTT.

The chain joins TRBV19 to TRBJ2-5; D perhaps matches TRBD2 (6 bases). CDR3 length: 14 amino acids. Trimming removed 6 bases at V and 5 bases at J, with 16 bases between. From germline, CDR1 is LNHDA and CDR2 SQIVND (reference sequence). This chain's CDR3 is CASRSRAGGETQYF. The DNA for the CDR3 is TGTGCCAGTAGGTCGAGGGCCGGAGGGGAGACCCAGTACTTC.

There are a few counts of this clone. The chain has TRBV7-2 and TRBJ2-6; D is possibly TRBD1 or TRBD2 (5 bases each). V was trimmed by 2 bases and J by 1 base, leaving 6 bases between them. This CDR3 is 15 amino acids long. Germline V gives CDR1 SGHTA, CDR2 FQGNSA. The CDR3 nucleotides read TGTGCCAGCAGCTTATGGGGGTCTGGGGCCAACGTCCTGACTTTC. It yields the protein CASSLWGSGANVLTF. Filled out from reference TRBV7-2 and TRBJ2-6, the complete variable domain reads GAGVSQSPSNKVTEKGKDVELRCDPISGHTALYWYRQSLGQGLEFLIYFQGNSAPDKSGLPSDRFSAERTGGSVSTLTIQRTQQEDSAVYLCASSLWGSGANVLTFGAGSRLTVL.

The chain recombines TRBV21-1 with TRBJ1-5. TRBV21-1 is labeled a pseudogene. This CDR3 spans 16 amino acids. The CDR3 region has the DNA TGTGCCAGCAGCGCGGACGCAAAGAGCGGCAATCAGCCCCAGCATTTT. Amino acid sequence: CASSADAKSGNQPQHF.

This clone was recorded only once. The chain has TRBV28 and TRBJ1-3; D may be TRBD1 (6 bases). V was clipped by 5 bases and J by 0 bases, with 11 bases between them. This CDR3 is built from 15 residues. Germline CDR1 reads MDHEN; CDR2 reads SYDVKM. The CDR3 spells CASSTRTASGNTIYF. For the CDR3, the DNA is TGTGCCAGCAGTACCCGGACAGCCTCTGGAAACACCATATATTTT.

The count of this clone is one. The V call is TRBV28, the J call TRBJ2-2; D gene ambiguous. The germline V and J ends were trimmed by 8 bases and 2 bases, with 12 bases remaining between them. The CDR3 spans 14 residues. Germline V gene data show CDR1 as MDHEN and CDR2 as SYDVKM. The chain's CDR3 is CASLVELNTGELFF. The CDR3 region has the DNA TGTGCCAGCCTGGTGGAGCTTAACACCGGGGAGCTGTTTTTT.

The chain uses TRBV6-1 and TRBJ2-7, with 8 bases fitting TRBD1. Germline trimming cut 0 bases from V and 6 bases from J; bases unmatched to any gene: 4. The CDR3 runs to 14 residues. From germline, CDR1 is MNHNS and CDR2 SASEGT. The CDR3: CASSEATGVAEQYF. The CDR3 DNA is TGTGCCAGCAGTGAAGCGACAGGGGTGGCCGAGCAGTACTTC.

The chain employs TRBV4-1 and TRBJ2-2; a weak D match, TRBD2 (6 bases). V shed 1 base and J shed 2 bases, with 14 bases lying between them. Germline-derived CDR1 and CDR2 are MGHRA and YSYEKL. CDR3 length: 17 amino acids. In DNA, the CDR3 is TGCGCCAGCAGCCAAGGGTCCCCGGGACTTAACACCGGGGAGCTGTTTTTT. Translating it yields CASSQGSPGLNTGELFF.

The chain employs TRBV29-1 and TRBJ1-1, with unresolved D. This CDR3 comprises 12 residues. V gave up 3 bases and J gave up 4 bases, with 9 bases separating them. CDR1 and CDR2 from the germline V gene are SQVTM and ANQGSEA. As DNA, the CDR3 is TGCAGCGTTGACAGGATACTCACTGAAGCTTTCTTT. Residues: CSVDRILTEAFF. The full variable domain, with the rest looked up from reference TRBV29-1 and TRBJ1-1, is SAVISQKPSRDICQRGTSLTIQCQVDSQVTMMFWYRQQPGQSLTLIATANQGSEATYESGFVIDKFPISRPNLTFSTLTVSNMSPEDSSIYLCSVDRILTEAFFGQGTRLTVV.

This chain links TRBV18 with TRBJ2-4; 12 bases agree with TRBD2. CDR3 length: 15 amino acids. V shed 6 bases and J 7 bases; nucleotides not matched to a gene: 7. CDR1 KGHSH and CDR2 LQKENI come from the germline V gene. The CDR3 DNA reads as TGTGCCAGCTCGCGAACCGGGACTAGCGGGAACATTCAGTACTTC. It specifies CASSRTGTSGNIQYF.

This clone was observed a few times. The DNA of the CDR3 is TGTGCCAGCAGTTTACCCCCTAGGCCCCAGCATTTT. Amino acids: CASSLPPRPQHF. The J gene is TRBJ1-5, the V gene TRBV28; D is ambiguous. CDR1 and CDR2 from the germline V gene are MDHEN and SYDVKM. The V end lost 2 bases, the J end lost 9 bases, and 8 bases lay between the germline ends. CDR3 length: 12 amino acids.

This chain uses TRBV5-4 with TRBJ2-7, with D perhaps matching TRBD2 (6 bases). Looked up from germline, CDR1 is SGHNT and CDR2 is YYREEE (reference sequence). Trimming left V 10 bases short and J 2 bases short, with 16 bases between. This CDR3 spans 13 amino acids. This chain's CDR3 is CAPRELKPYEQYF. CDR3 coding DNA: TGTGCCCCGCGGGAACTAAAGCCCTACGAGCAGTACTTC. Combining the CDR3 with reference TRBV5-4 and TRBJ2-7 gives the whole variable domain ETGVTQSPTHLIKTRGQQVTLRCSSQSGHNTVSWYQQALGQGPQFIFQYYREEENGRGNFPPRFSGLQFPNYSSELNVNALELDDSALYLCAPRELKPYEQYFGPGTRLTVT.

The V and J genes are TRBV30 and TRBJ2-7; tentatively, D is TRBD2 (5 bases). Trimming cost V 2 bases and J 1 base, with 24 bases left between them. The germline CDR1 and CDR2 sequences are GTSNPN and SVGIG (reference sequence). The CDR3 is 18 amino acids. The CDR3 here is CAWSTPQSWTGRSYEQYF. The CDR3 DNA is TGTGCCTGGAGTACCCCCCAATCCTGGACTGGGCGATCCTACGAGCAGTACTTC.

This clone was detected once. The rearrangement uses TRBV6-5 and TRBJ2-5, with a tentative D call TRBD2 (6 bases). V was cut by 2 bases and J by 5 bases, with 9 bases left in between. The CDR3 has 13 residues. CDR1 is MNHEY, CDR2 SVGAGI, per germline. The CDR3 region has the DNA TGTGCCAGCAGTTACGGGGCGGGGGAGACCCAGTACTTC. It specifies CASSYGAGETQYF.

V and J are TRBV6-6 and TRBJ2-7; maybe TRBD1 (5 bases). The germline V gene has CDR1 MNHNY and CDR2 SVGAGI (reference sequence). The V gene lost 6 bases and the J gene lost 2 bases, with 14 bases spanning the gap. CDR3 length equals 14 residues. CDR3 sequence (DNA): TGTGCCAGCAGAGGCAGGGCCGGAACCTACGAGCAGTACTTC. It is translated as CASRGRAGTYEQYF.

The chain employs TRBV7-6 and TRBJ2-7, with TRBD1 identical over 9 bases. This CDR3 region has 16 residues. V shed 4 bases, J shed 1 base, and the junction held 8 bases outside the gene matches. The germline gives CDR1 SGHVS, CDR2 FNYEAQ. This CDR3 reads CASSSSNRGRSYEQYF. The CDR3 nucleotides are TGTGCCAGCAGCTCGTCTAACAGGGGGCGATCCTACGAGCAGTACTTC.

The rearrangement links TRBV5-1 to TRBJ1-1, with D unclear. V shed 7 bases and J shed 0 bases, with 16 bases lying between them. Germline CDR1 SGHRS, CDR2 YFSETQ. The CDR3 is 15 amino acids. The CDR3 here is CASAEVAPLNTEAFF. The DNA for the CDR3 is TGCGCCAGCGCCGAGGTCGCGCCTTTGAACACTGAAGCTTTCTTT.

This clone was counted between two and nine times. V is TRBV28 and J is TRBJ1-5, with D maybe TRBD1 (6 bases). The V gene's germline CDR1 is MDHEN and CDR2 SYDVKM. CDR3 size: 15 residues. V gave up 5 bases and J gave up 0 bases, with 11 bases separating them. Written as DNA, the CDR3 is TGTGCCAGCAGTAACCCCAGGGGTAGCAATCAGCCCCAGCATTTT. Translating gives CASSNPRGSNQPQHF.

The chain recombines TRBV6-6 with TRBJ1-4, with 9 bases matching TRBD1. Germline trimming cut 5 bases from V and 7 bases from J; bases unmatched to any gene: 5. CDR1 MNHNY and CDR2 SVGAGI come from the germline V gene (reference sequence). The length of the CDR3 is 14 residues. The CDR3 here is CASSAQGAREKLFF. The CDR3 DNA is TGTGCCAGCAGTGCACAGGGGGCCCGTGAAAAACTGTTTTTT.

The chain joins TRBV5-1 to TRBJ2-3, with 14 positions matching TRBD2. V was pared by 4 bases and J by 2 bases, with 9 bases of the junction left unmatched. The germline V gene encodes CDR1 SGHRS and CDR2 YFSETQ. CDR3 length: 18 amino acids. CDR3 sequence: CASSPGLAGGSLTDTQYF. In DNA form, the CDR3 reads TGCGCCAGCAGCCCCGGACTAGCGGGAGGTTCCCTCACAGATACGCAGTATTTT. Supplemented by reference TRBV5-1 and TRBJ2-3, the full variable domain reads KAGVTQTPRYLIKTRGQQVTLSCSPISGHRSVSWYQQTPGQGLQFLFEYFSETQRNKGNFPGRFSGRQFSNSRSEMNVSTLELGDSALYLCASSPGLAGGSLTDTQYFGPGTRLTVL.

The chain has TRBV30 and TRBJ1-1; D is possibly TRBD1 (5 bases). Germline CDR1 GTSNPN, CDR2 SVGIG (reference sequence). The CDR3 covers 13 residues. Deletions cut 5 bases from V and 5 bases from J, with 15 bases between. The CDR3 loop reads CAWELSGGTEAFF. The CDR3 nucleotides read TGTGCCTGGGAACTTTCCGGGGGGACTGAAGCTTTCTTT.

This rearrangement joins TRBV6-6 to TRBJ1-2, with D unresolved. Trimming took 6 bases from V and 5 from J, leaving 13 bases between them. The CDR3 loop spans 13 amino acids. CDR1 and CDR2 (germline): MNHNY, SVGAGI (reference sequence). The CDR3 DNA reads TGTGCCAGCAGCACTGTTGCAGAGTATGGCTACACCTTC. Translated: CASSTVAEYGYTF.

This rearrangement joins TRBV5-1 to TRBJ2-3; 9 nucleotides align to TRBD2. Losses at the gene ends were 0 bases for V and 1 base for J; bases not matched to a gene: 3. The CDR3 loop spans 16 amino acids. Germline loops: CDR1 SGHRS, CDR2 YFSETQ. The CDR3 bases are TGCGCCAGCAGCTTGGCCAAGCGGGAGGGCACAGATACGCAGTATTTT. Residues: CASSLAKREGTDTQYF.

The chain combines TRBV28 with TRBJ1-3; D is unresolved. This CDR3 is 11 amino acids long. Germline loops: CDR1 MDHEN, CDR2 SYDVKM. Trimming removed 5 bases from V and 11 bases from J, with 10 bases in between. The CDR3 spells CASSKGPSIYF. The DNA of the CDR3 is TGTGCCAGCAGTAAAGGGCCTTCCATATATTTT.

The genes are TRBV4-1 and TRBJ2-2, with a tentative D call TRBD1 (5 bases). The CDR3 contains 16 residues. V was trimmed by 0 bases and J by 7 bases, leaving 15 bases between them. Germline-derived CDR1 and CDR2 are MGHRA and YSYEKL. The CDR3 reads CASSQDRGVRGGELFF. As DNA, the CDR3 is TGCGCCAGCAGCCAAGATCGTGGGGTTAGGGGCGGGGAGCTGTTTTTT.

This clone has only one observation. V and J are TRBV6-1 and TRBJ1-3; the D gene is possibly TRBD1 (6 bases). Germline lookup yields CDR1 MNHNS and CDR2 SASEGT. The CDR3 has 15 amino acids. Trimming took 4 bases from V and 0 from J, leaving 10 bases between them. CDR3 residues: CASSANRASGNTIYF. CDR3 nucleotides: TGTGCCAGCAGTGCGAACAGGGCCTCTGGAAACACCATATATTTT.

The J gene is TRBJ1-3, the V gene TRBV18; maybe TRBD1 (5 bases). The V gene's germline CDR1 is KGHSH and CDR2 LQKENI. V lost 4 bases and J lost 4, with 14 bases in between. This CDR3 comprises 15 residues. CDR3 DNA: TGTGCCAGCTCACTAACCGGGACTCAAGGAAACACCATATATTTT. Translation gives CASSLTGTQGNTIYF.

J is TRBJ2-7 and V is TRBV19, with TRBD2 as a possible D gene (6 bases). V was cut by 5 bases and J by 6 bases, with 17 bases left in between. Germline V gives CDR1 LNHDA, CDR2 SQIVND (reference sequence). This CDR3 has 14 amino acids. CDR3 sequence: CASSRETGAGEQYF. In DNA, the CDR3 is TGTGCCAGTAGTCGTGAGACGGGAGCGGGCGAGCAGTACTTC.